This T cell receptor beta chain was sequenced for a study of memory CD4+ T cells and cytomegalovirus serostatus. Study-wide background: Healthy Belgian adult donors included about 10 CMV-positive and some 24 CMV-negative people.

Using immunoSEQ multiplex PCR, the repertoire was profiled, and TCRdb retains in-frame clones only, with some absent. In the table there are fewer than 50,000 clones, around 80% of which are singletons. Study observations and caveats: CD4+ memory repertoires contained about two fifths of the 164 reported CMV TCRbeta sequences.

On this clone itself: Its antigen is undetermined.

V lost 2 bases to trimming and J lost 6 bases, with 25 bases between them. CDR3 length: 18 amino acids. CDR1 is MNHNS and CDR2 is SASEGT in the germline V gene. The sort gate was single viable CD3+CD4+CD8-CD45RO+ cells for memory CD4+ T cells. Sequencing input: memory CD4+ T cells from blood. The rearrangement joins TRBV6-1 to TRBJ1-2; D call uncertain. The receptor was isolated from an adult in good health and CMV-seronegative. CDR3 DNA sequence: TGTGCCAGCAGTGAATATGGACGGGCCGCCTCCCAAGGGAATGGCTACACCTTC. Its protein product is CASSEYGRAASQGNGYTF.